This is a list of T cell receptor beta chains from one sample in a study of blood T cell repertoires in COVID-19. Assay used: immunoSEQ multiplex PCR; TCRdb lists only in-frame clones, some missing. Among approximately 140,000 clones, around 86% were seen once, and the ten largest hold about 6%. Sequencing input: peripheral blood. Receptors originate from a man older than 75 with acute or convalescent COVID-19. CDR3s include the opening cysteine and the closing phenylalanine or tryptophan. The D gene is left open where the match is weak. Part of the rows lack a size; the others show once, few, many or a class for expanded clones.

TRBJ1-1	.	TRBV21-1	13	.	TGTGCCAGCAGCAAAATAGGGGGAACTGAAGCTTTCTTT	CASSKIGGTEAFF
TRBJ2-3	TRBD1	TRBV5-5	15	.	TGTGCCAGCAGCTATTACAGGGGCTCCACAGATACGCAGTATTTT	CASSYYRGSTDTQYF
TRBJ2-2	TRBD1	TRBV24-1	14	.	TGTGCCACCAGTGATCCGACAGGGGGCGGGGAGCTGTTTTTT	CATSDPTGGGELFF
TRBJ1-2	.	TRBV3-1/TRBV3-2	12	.	TGTGCCAGCAGCCCAGGACTGCTCGGCTACACCTTC	CASSPGLLGYTF
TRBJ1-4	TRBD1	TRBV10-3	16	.	TGTGCCACGGGGACAGGGGGGAAGTCAACTAATGAAAAACTGTTTTTT	CATGTGGKSTNEKLFF
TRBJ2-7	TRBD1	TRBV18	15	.	TGTGCCAGCTCACCACCTATGACAGGGGCAATCGAGCAGTACTTC	CASSPPMTGAIEQYF
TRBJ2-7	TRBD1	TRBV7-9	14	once	TGTGCCAGCAGCCGACAGGGATTGCCCTACGAGCAGTACTTC	CASSRQGLPYEQYF
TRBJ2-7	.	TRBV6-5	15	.	TGTGCCAGCAGTTACTTGGCAGAAGGACTCTACGAGCAGTACTTC	CASSYLAEGLYEQYF
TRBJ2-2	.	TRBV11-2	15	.	TGTGCCAGCAGCTTACGAGGGCCCTACACCGGGGAGCTGTTTTTT	CASSLRGPYTGELFF
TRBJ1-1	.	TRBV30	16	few	TGTGCCTGGGGACCGTTCGGGGTGGTCGAGAACACTGAAGCTTTCTTT	CAWGPFGVVENTEAFF
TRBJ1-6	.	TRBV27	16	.	TGTGCCAGCAGTTTAATGAGAAACCCACTGGATTCACCCCTCCACTTT	CASSLMRNPLDSPLHF
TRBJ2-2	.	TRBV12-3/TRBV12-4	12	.	TGTGCCAGCAGTTTAATCCTCGGGGAGCTGTTTTTT	CASSLILGELFF
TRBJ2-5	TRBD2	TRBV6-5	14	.	TGTGCCAGCAGTTATATAGCGGGAGGAGAGACCCAGTACTTC	CASSYIAGGETQYF
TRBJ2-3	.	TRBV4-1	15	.	TGCGCCAGCAGCCAAGCGTCGGGTTTCACAGATACGCAGTATTTT	CASSQASGFTDTQYF
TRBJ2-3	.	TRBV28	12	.	TGTGCCAGCAGTTCGTCCGTAGATACGCAGTATTTT	CASSSSVDTQYF
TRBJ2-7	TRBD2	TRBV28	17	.	TGTGCCAGCAGTCCGCTGGGACTAGCGGAAATTACCTACGAGCAGTACTTC	CASSPLGLAEITYEQYF
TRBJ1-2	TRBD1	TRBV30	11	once	TGTGCCCGCCGACAGGGGCCTGGCTACACCTTC	CARRQGPGYTF